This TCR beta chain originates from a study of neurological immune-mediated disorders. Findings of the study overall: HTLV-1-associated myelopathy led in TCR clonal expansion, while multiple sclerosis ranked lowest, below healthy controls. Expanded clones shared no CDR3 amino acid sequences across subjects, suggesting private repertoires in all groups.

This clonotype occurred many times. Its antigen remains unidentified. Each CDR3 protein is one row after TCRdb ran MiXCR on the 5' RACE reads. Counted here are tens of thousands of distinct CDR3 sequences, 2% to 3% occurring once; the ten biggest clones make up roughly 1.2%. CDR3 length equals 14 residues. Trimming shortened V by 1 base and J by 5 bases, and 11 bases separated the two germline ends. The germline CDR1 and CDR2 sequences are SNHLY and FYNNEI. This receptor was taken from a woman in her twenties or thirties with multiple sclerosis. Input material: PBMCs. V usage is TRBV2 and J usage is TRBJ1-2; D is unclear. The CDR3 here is CASSEGRLKYGYTF. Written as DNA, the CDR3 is TGTGCCAGCAGTGAAGGCAGGTTAAAGTATGGCTACACCTTC.